These 30 T cell receptor beta chains were all obtained from the same sample, sequenced in a study of T cells in Graves' hyperthyroidism and ophthalmopathy. TCR beta CDR3 sequences were amplified from RNA transcripts. In the first-round RT-PCR of the TCR CDR3, the HTBI primer set was used. TCRdb recomputed calls from the multiplex PCR reads with MiXCR, one row per CDR3 protein. The sample lists some 400,000 distinct CDR3 sequences; under 20% were seen once. Sequences were obtained from blood. These receptors were taken from a woman between 18 and 29 years old with Graves' hyperthyroidism.

In its sample, this clonotype was seen many times. The gene calls are TRBV13 and TRBJ1-2; D ambiguous. The V end was cut by 0 bases, the J end by 2 bases, with 16 bases between. CDR1 and CDR2 (germline): PRHDT, FYEKMQ (reference sequence). The length of the CDR3 is 17 residues. Here the CDR3 DNA reads TGTGCCAGCAGCTTAGGCTTCGGCGCGGGAACAAACTATGGCTACACCTTC. Its translation: CASSLGFGAGTNYGYTF.

This clonotype was picked up many times. V is TRBV7-9 and J is TRBJ1-5; D gene unclear. V lost 8 bases and J 16 bases, leaving 9 bases between the germline ends. Germline CDR1 SEHNR, CDR2 FQNEAQ (reference sequence). This CDR3 spans 8 amino acids. The CDR3 DNA sequence: TGTGCCAGCGGATCCCTACATTTT. This sequence encodes CASGSLHF.

The sample holds many counts of this clonotype. V and J are TRBV5-1 and TRBJ1-2, with D possibly being TRBD1 (5 bases). From germline, CDR1 is SGHRS and CDR2 YFSETQ. V was trimmed by 0 bases and J by 3 bases, leaving 9 bases between them. The CDR3 spans 14 residues. The CDR3 loop is CASSLAWGDYGYTF. The DNA for the CDR3 is TGCGCCAGCAGCTTGGCATGGGGGGACTATGGCTACACCTTC.

The table lists this clonotype with many counts. The rearrangement links TRBV15 to TRBJ1-3; a weak D match, TRBD1 (5 bases). V was pared by 8 bases and J by 0 bases, with 11 bases between. Germline CDR1 and CDR2: LNHNV and YYDKDF (reference sequence). This CDR3 has 14 amino acids. The CDR3 nucleotides are TGTGCCACCGGGAGGGGATTCTCTGGAAACACCATATATTTT. It codes for CATGRGFSGNTIYF. Variable domain in full (rest from reference TRBV15 and TRBJ1-3): DAMVIQNPRYQVTQFGKPVTLSCSQTLNHNVMYWYQQKSSQAPKLLFHYYDKDFNNEADTPDNFQSRRPNTSFCFLDIRSPGLGDTAMYLCATGRGFSGNTIYFGEGSWLTVV.

This chain links TRBV7-2 with TRBJ2-7; D perhaps matches TRBD1 (5 bases). The V and J ends lost 6 bases and 4 bases respectively, with 13 bases between them. Germline CDR1 and CDR2: SGHTA and FQGNSA. This CDR3 region has 13 residues. As DNA, the CDR3 is TGTGCCAGCAGTCGTAGTAGGGGATACGAGCAGTACTTC. Amino acids: CASSRSRGYEQYF.

This clonotype has a count of ten or more. The rearrangement joins TRBV27 to TRBJ1-5; D possibly corresponds to TRBD1 (5 bases). The V gene lost 6 bases and the J gene lost 7 bases, with 19 bases spanning the gap. Germline CDR1 reads MNHEY; CDR2 reads SMNVEV (reference sequence). The CDR3 spans 15 residues. The CDR3 protein is CASSAGWTKVQPQHF. CDR3 in DNA: TGTGCCAGCAGCGCAGGGTGGACCAAGGTACAGCCCCAGCATTTT.

This clonotype was detected ten times or more. The J gene is TRBJ2-5, the V gene TRBV7-2; D is possibly TRBD1 or TRBD2 (6 bases each). V shed 2 bases and J shed 2 bases, with 9 bases lying between them. CDR1 and CDR2 (germline): SGHTA, FQGNSA. The CDR3 spans 14 residues. The CDR3 DNA is TGTGCCAGCAGCTTAAGGGGGGAACAAGAGACCCAGTACTTC. It specifies CASSLRGEQETQYF.

The chain recombines TRBV28 with TRBJ2-5, with D possibly being TRBD1 (6 bases). The V end was cut by 5 bases, the J end by 2 bases, with 12 bases between. CDR1 MDHEN and CDR2 SYDVKM come from the germline V gene. The CDR3 spans 14 residues. The CDR3 loop is CASSPHRDQETQYF. The CDR3 DNA follows: TGTGCCAGCAGTCCCCACAGGGATCAAGAGACCCAGTACTTC.

This clonotype came up many times. This chain links TRBV29-1 with TRBJ2-7, with D tentatively TRBD2 (6 bases). The V end lost 3 bases, the J end lost 5 bases, and 14 bases lay between the germline ends. The CDR3 is 13 amino acids. Germline CDR1 and CDR2: SQVTM and ANQGSEA. CDR3 in DNA: TGCAGCGTTGACTGGCAGGGAGGCGACGAGCAGTACTTC. It specifies CSVDWQGGDEQYF.

Here the CDR3 reads CAWSPRQSHQPQHF. The CDR3 DNA reads TGTGCCTGGAGTCCCAGACAGTCCCATCAGCCCCAGCATTTT. V usage is TRBV30 and J usage is TRBJ1-5; the D gene is possibly TRBD1 (5 bases). V was shortened by 2 bases and J by 5 bases, with 13 bases between the two germline ends. Germline CDR1 reads GTSNPN; CDR2 reads SVGIG (reference sequence). This CDR3 region has 14 residues. Full variable domain (missing parts from reference TRBV30 and TRBJ1-5): SQTIHQWPATLVQPVGSPLSLECTVEGTSNPNLYWYRQAAGRGLQLLFYSVGIGQISSEVPQNLSASRPQDRQFILSSKKLLLSDSGFYLCAWSPRQSHQPQHFGDGTRLSIL.

This clonotype was counted at least ten times. This chain uses TRBV10-1 with TRBJ1-2; a weak D match, TRBD1 (6 bases). This CDR3 is built from 16 residues. V was trimmed by 6 bases and J by 6 bases, leaving 23 bases between them. The V gene's germline CDR1 is WNHNN and CDR2 SYGVQD (reference sequence). The CDR3 coding sequence is TGCGCCAGCAGGAGCCCGACAGGCCTTTTTAAGAATGGCTACACCTTC. Protein: CASRSPTGLFKNGYTF.

This clonotype was seen at least ten times. CDR3 sequence (DNA): TGTGCCAGCAGCTCCCAACCAGGAAACACCATATATTTT. It specifies CASSSQPGNTIYF. The genes are TRBV7-3 and TRBJ1-3; D is ambiguous. The CDR3 extends over 13 amino acids. Germline V gene sequence: CDR1 SGHTA, CDR2 FQGTGA. V shed 4 bases and J shed 4 bases, with 8 bases lying between them.

This clonotype was detected many times. The J gene is TRBJ2-2, the V gene TRBV20-1, with D possibly TRBD1 on 6 matching bases. From germline, CDR1 is DFQATT and CDR2 SNEGSKA (reference sequence). The CDR3 spans 15 residues. Trimming pared 5 bases from V and 4 bases from J, leaving 17 bases between. The CDR3 DNA sequence: TGCAGTGCTCCAGACAGGCTGACGTCCACCGGGGAGCTGTTTTTT. This encodes CSAPDRLTSTGELFF.

The table lists this clonotype with many counts. J is TRBJ2-7 and V is TRBV28; possibly TRBD2 for D (5 bases). Germline lookup yields CDR1 MDHEN and CDR2 SYDVKM. V was shortened by 2 bases and J by 2 bases, with 7 bases between the two germline ends. The CDR3 has 13 residues. The CDR3 protein is CASSLPRAYEQYF. Here the CDR3 DNA reads TGTGCCAGCAGTTTACCGAGGGCCTACGAGCAGTACTTC.

This clonotype occurred many times. The chain carries TRBV29-1 and TRBJ1-1, with D tentatively TRBD1 (5 bases). The CDR3 is made up of 13 amino acids. The V end was cut by 3 bases, the J end by 4 bases, with 12 bases between. The germline gives CDR1 SQVTM, CDR2 ANQGSEA. Written as DNA, the CDR3 is TGCAGCGTTGAGCAGGGAGCGAGCACTGAAGCTTTCTTT. Protein product: CSVEQGASTEAFF.

The chain recombines TRBV20-1 with TRBJ2-7, with a tentative D call TRBD2 (7 bases). Germline V gives CDR1 DFQATT, CDR2 SNEGSKA (reference sequence). V shed 6 bases and J shed 5 bases, with 20 bases lying between them. The CDR3 runs 14 residues. In DNA, the CDR3 is TGCAGTGCCGTAGGGGGGGGGTGGTGGAACGAGCAGTACTTC. It codes for CSAVGGGWWNEQYF.

This clonotype appeared many times. The rearrangement joins TRBV4-1 to TRBJ2-5; tentatively, D is TRBD1 (5 bases). Deletions cut 4 bases from V and 0 bases from J, with 9 bases between. Germline CDR1 and CDR2: MGHRA and YSYEKL. The CDR3 is made up of 14 amino acids. The chain's CDR3 is CASSRTGHQETQYF. The CDR3 region has the DNA TGCGCCAGCAGCCGTACAGGCCACCAAGAGACCCAGTACTTC.

Points on this clonotype: Relative to the germline gene, one junction end is altered; a read error may explain this. V gene TRBV6-9 combines with J gene TRBJ2-7; tentatively, D is TRBD1 (6 bases). The CDR3 extends over 15 amino acids. Germline V gene sequence: CDR1 MNHGY, CDR2 SVAAGI. This chain's CDR3 is CASSPRQVLPYDQYF. The CDR3 bases are TGTGCCAGCAGTCCTAGACAGGTCCTCCCCTACGATCAGTACTTC.

This clonotype was observed at least ten times. The chain combines TRBV6-1 with TRBJ2-5, with 9 bases aligning to TRBD1. The CDR3 consists of 13 residues. Germline loops: CDR1 MNHNS, CDR2 SASEGT. After removal of 7 bases from V and 6 bases from J, the junction contained 6 bases not matched to a gene. The CDR3: CASTRDRAKTQYF. For the CDR3, the DNA is TGTGCCAGCACCCGGGACAGGGCTAAGACCCAGTACTTC.

The V gene is TRBV6-1, the J gene TRBJ2-5; D remains ambiguous. V lost 4 bases, J lost 5 bases, and 14 bases lay in between. Germline lookup yields CDR1 MNHNS and CDR2 SASEGT. This CDR3 has 14 amino acids. The CDR3 sequence is CASSGLDGSETQYF. CDR3 sequence (DNA): TGTGCCAGCAGTGGATTGGACGGATCGGAGACCCAGTACTTC.

This clonotype was observed at least ten times. The rearrangement joins TRBV28 to TRBJ1-1; no reliable D call. V was shortened by 4 bases and J by 4 bases, with 19 bases between the two germline ends. Germline V gene sequence: CDR1 MDHEN, CDR2 SYDVKM. The CDR3 contains 16 residues. The CDR3 reads CASSSPRRRASTEAFF. CDR3 nucleotide sequence: TGTGCCAGCAGTTCCCCCCGCCGGAGAGCGAGCACTGAAGCTTTCTTT.

At least ten counts were recorded for this clonotype. The rearrangement joins TRBV2 to TRBJ1-2; D unclear. Germline loops: CDR1 SNHLY, CDR2 FYNNEI. There are 14 residues in the CDR3. Trimming took off 3 bases at V and 5 bases at J, with 13 bases between the two ends. The CDR3 protein is CASSEVGLLYGYTF. Here the CDR3 DNA reads TGTGCCAGCAGTGAGGTGGGCTTGCTGTATGGCTACACCTTC.

This clonotype was seen more than once but under ten times. This chain links TRBV20-1 with TRBJ2-5, with TRBD2 matching over 16 bases. Germline V gives CDR1 DFQATT, CDR2 SNEGSKA (reference sequence). The trim removed 2 bases at V and 3 bases at J, leaving 6 bases unmatched. The CDR3 loop spans 17 amino acids. The CDR3 DNA reads as TGCAGTGCTAGATCGGGACTAGCGGGGGGGCCCGAAGAGACCCAGTACTTC. Translating it yields CSARSGLAGGPEETQYF.

This clonotype came up many times. V is TRBV2 and J is TRBJ1-5; no clear D. The CDR3 spans 14 residues. The V and J ends lost 8 bases and 0 bases respectively, with 11 bases between them. Germline V gene lookup returns CDR1 SNHLY and CDR2 FYNNEI. The CDR3 spells CASGWEISNQPQHF. The CDR3 region has the DNA TGTGCCAGCGGGTGGGAGATTAGCAATCAGCCCCAGCATTTT.

V usage is TRBV5-1 and J usage is TRBJ1-5, with D possibly being TRBD1 (5 bases). The CDR3 covers 16 residues. Between the trimmed V and J ends, which lost 4 bases and 2 bases, there was a span of 16 bases. Germline V gene lookup returns CDR1 SGHRS and CDR2 YFSETQ. The CDR3 region has the DNA TGCGCCAGCAGCCCCGAAGGCCTGGGGGGCAATCAGCCCCAGCATTTT. Protein product: CASSPEGLGGNQPQHF.

This clonotype was counted at least ten times. The chain combines TRBV5-1 with TRBJ1-2, with 8 bases matching TRBD1. The CDR3 spans 14 residues. The germline V gene encodes CDR1 SGHRS and CDR2 YFSETQ. Trimming took 9 bases from V and 8 from J; bases not matched to a gene: 15. This chain's CDR3 is CATSSGQGAPGYTF. CDR3 DNA sequence: TGCGCCACTTCCAGTGGGCAGGGGGCGCCGGGCTACACCTTC.

This clonotype was seen ten or more times. This chain connects TRBV6-5 to TRBJ2-2, with D possibly TRBD2 on 7 matching bases. In germline, CDR1 is MNHEY, CDR2 SVGAGI. There are 14 residues in the CDR3. V was cut by 2 bases and J by 4 bases, with 8 bases left in between. This CDR3 reads CASSYGGATGELFF. DNA for the CDR3: TGTGCCAGCAGTTACGGGGGGGCCACCGGGGAGCTGTTTTTT.

This clonotype has at least ten counts. The chain recombines TRBV6-1 with TRBJ1-1; the match to TRBD1 covers 11 bases. Germline V gene lookup returns CDR1 MNHNS and CDR2 SASEGT. After removal of 7 bases from V and 5 bases from J, the junction contained 6 bases not matched to a gene. This CDR3 has 14 amino acids. The CDR3 is CASTRGQGGTEAFF. CDR3 nucleotides: TGTGCCAGCACCCGGGGACAGGGGGGGACTGAAGCTTTCTTT.

This chain links TRBV3-1 with TRBJ2-7; D could derive from TRBD1 or TRBD2 (5 bases each). CDR3 length equals 16 residues. Germline V gene sequence: CDR1 LGHDT, CDR2 YNNKEL (reference sequence). Trimming took 0 bases from V and 5 from J, leaving 17 bases between them. This CDR3 is CASSQENWGSSHEQYF. CDR3 bases: TGTGCCAGCAGCCAAGAGAACTGGGGGAGTAGCCACGAGCAGTACTTC.

This clonotype was counted many times. The rearrangement links TRBV28 to TRBJ1-5, with TRBD1 as a possible D gene (5 bases). Germline V gene data show CDR1 as MDHEN and CDR2 as SYDVKM. There are 18 residues in the CDR3. V lost 5 bases and J 1 base, leaving 21 bases between the germline ends. CDR3: CASSPLRAGRFSNQPQHF. DNA of the CDR3: TGTGCCAGCAGTCCCCTCCGGGCAGGGAGATTCAGCAATCAGCCCCAGCATTTT.